This TCR beta chain was identified in a study of cytomegalovirus exposure and HLA in healthy donors. For the study at large: A prior study identified 120 million or so unique TCR beta sequences from around 180 million T cells. Overall study results and limits: Apparent HLA restriction characterized most CMV-associated TCR beta chains in a later analysis.

PCR used 60 Vbeta primers and 13 Jbeta primers. Sequenced by immunoSEQ multiplex PCR; TCRdb stores in-frame clones only, minus some. This table has 150,000 to 200,000 clones, about three quarters appearing once. Trimming removed 9 bases from V and 0 bases from J, with 15 bases in between. The CDR3 is made up of 14 amino acids. Germline CDR1 and CDR2: LNHDA and SQIVND (reference sequence). To note about this clone: Its antigen is unidentified.

The sequenced material came from PBMCs. The TCR originated in a man between 35 and 55 years old in good health and CMV-seronegative. This chain uses TRBV19 with TRBJ2-7; D may be TRBD2 (6 bases). CDR3: CASAVGRNSYEQYF. CDR3 DNA sequence: TGTGCCAGCGCCGTAGGGAGGAACTCCTACGAGCAGTACTTC. Variable domain in full (rest from reference TRBV19 and TRBJ2-7): DGGITQSPKYLFRKEGQNVTLSCEQNLNHDAMYWYRQDPGQGLRLIYYSQIVNDFQKGDIAEGYSVSREKKESFPLTVTSAQKNPTAFYLCASAVGRNSYEQYFGPGTRLTVT.